This TCR beta chain was sequenced for a study of cytomegalovirus exposure and HLA in healthy donors. Study details: An early release of data contained roughly 86 million unique TCRs, which came from HLA-typed donors. The study's findings and limits: Reportedly, cytomegalovirus status was diagnosed with high sensitivity and specificity. About 87% or about 30% of the time was how often most TCR beta V segments were productive, according to an earlier analysis.

The PCR had 60 Vbeta and 13 Jbeta primers. Assay used: immunoSEQ multiplex PCR; TCRdb lists only in-frame clones, some missing. The sample includes tens of thousands of clones, about 80% seen only once; the top ten take 4.3%. Donors were ostensibly healthy at sampling, although undocumented immune exposures were probable. The sample holds one count of this clone. Its antigen is not identified. The TCR comes from a man aged 30-40 years in good health and CMV-seronegative. The sample consisted of PBMCs.

CDR3 residues: CASSDSGFYRGSYNEQFF. The CDR3 nucleotides are TGTGCCAGCAGCGACAGCGGGTTTTACAGGGGATCGTACAATGAGCAGTTCTTC. The chain combines TRBV5-6 with TRBJ2-1; D perhaps matches TRBD1 (7 bases). The CDR3 is 18 amino acids. Germline V gene sequence: CDR1 SGHDT, CDR2 YYEEEE. V was pared by 4 bases and J by 4 bases, with 24 bases between.